This TCR beta chain was captured in a study of T cell responses to AZD1222 COVID-19 vaccine. Study-wide findings and caveats: Researchers took repertoire samples only after the peak T cell response had come. Reports say nearly half of spike-specific TCRs go after unmutated variant regions.

The protocol was immunoSEQ multiplex PCR, while the TCRdb copy is restricted to in-frame clones and leaves out a portion. In the table there are some 110,000 clones, 89% of which are singletons. The CDR3 has 13 residues. Trimming removed 3 bases from V and 0 bases from J, with 5 bases in between. From germline, CDR1 is SGHDN and CDR2 FVKESK. Analysis merged second doses at about 4 or about 12 weeks. To note about this clone: Its antigen is unknown.

The origin of this receptor is an adult who received the AZD1222 COVID-19 vaccine. The sample in question was peripheral blood, obtained 28 days after the second AZD1222 dose. The rearrangement uses TRBV14 and TRBJ1-1; D is unclear. The CDR3 sequence is CASSHGLNTEAFF. CDR3 DNA sequence: TGTGCCAGCAGCCATGGCTTGAACACTGAAGCTTTCTTT.